This T cell receptor (beta chain) was recorded in a study of blood T cell repertoires in COVID-19 (dated by TCRdb to 2018 to 2020). Some background on the complete study: The collaborator samples originated in the United States, Italy and Spain and spanned the acute and convalescent phases of COVID-19. The prospective study material was composed of cDNA or gDNA derived from T cells, B-cell-depleted T cells, or PBMCs. A de-identified subject ID, COVID-19 status, age in years and sex were almost always included in the sample metadata. The repertoires were released in a freely available public database meant as a resource for research on the immune response to SARS-CoV-2. Where available, HLA class I and class II types were obtained from metadata supplied by the sample provider rather than from assay-based typing. Samples were obtained from the ongoing ImmuneRACE study (first 160 participants) and from over a thousand subjects provided by 6 global collaborators. Subjects who had been exposed to COVID-19, were actively infected with it, or had recovered from it provided the deeply sampled blood TCRbeta repertoires that made up the dataset. The research as a whole found: The quantity of clinical and demographic metadata differed by source and by participant and was supplied without curation.

From a lookup of the germline V gene, CDR1 and CDR2 are LGHNA and YNFKEQ. The CDR3, from cysteine to phenylalanine, totals 14 residues. The DNA shown is the 42-base CDR3, in frame from base 1. V is reduced by 0 bases and J by 8 bases, leaving a spacing of 10 bases between them. In the prospective study, participants were 18 to 89 years old, resided in approximately 25 geographic areas of the United States, and were enrolled through a virtual design. In the prospective study, participants were assigned to cohorts based on the clinical history participants reported in a screening survey and a study questionnaire. Recovered participants in ImmuneRACE Cohort 3 were defined by two consecutive negative NP/OP PCR tests, clearance by a healthcare professional, or resolution of symptoms. Each participant in the prospective study had whole blood, serum and a nasopharyngeal or oropharyngeal swab collected by mobile phlebotomists. Prospective study participants could optionally give additional blood draws and questionnaires over a roughly two-month period. Prospective study blood samples were shipped either frozen or at room temperature before DNA extraction.

In the case of this clone: It has no known antigen specificity. No much larger clone exists at a distance of one base, and base qualities are not known.

TCRbeta CDR3 regions were amplified from genomic DNA by means of the immunoSEQ Assay, a bias-controlled multiplex PCR. From the authors' description of their analysis: Within the assay, amplification of reference gene primers was used to estimate how many nucleated cells each sample contained. Sequence reads were collapsed and filtered to measure the absolute abundance of every unique TCRbeta CDR3 rearrangement. For each sample, productive Simpson clonality was calculated by taking the square root of Simpson's diversity index across productive rearrangements. TCRdb holds this immuneACCESS table with in-frame rearrangements only. Some clones are missing; in checked studies, unresolved V genes explain under half, and the rest has no known cause. V, J and clone size were drawn from that table, and D and trimming were deduced from the DNA. Within this sample are approximately 290,000 clones, with 90% of them counted one time only. The top ten hold roughly 1.1% of the sample.

The receptor chain draws on TRBV4-2 and TRBJ1-4, with TRBD1 perhaps the D gene, on 5 matching bases. Specimen: PBMCs or T cells enriched from blood (not recorded which). The clonotype originates from a woman aged 25 to 39 who had recovered from COVID-19. Here the CDR3 is given as CASSQDGAGEKLFF. The bases are TGTGCCAGCAGCCAAGATGGGGCCGGGGAAAAACTGTTTTTT.